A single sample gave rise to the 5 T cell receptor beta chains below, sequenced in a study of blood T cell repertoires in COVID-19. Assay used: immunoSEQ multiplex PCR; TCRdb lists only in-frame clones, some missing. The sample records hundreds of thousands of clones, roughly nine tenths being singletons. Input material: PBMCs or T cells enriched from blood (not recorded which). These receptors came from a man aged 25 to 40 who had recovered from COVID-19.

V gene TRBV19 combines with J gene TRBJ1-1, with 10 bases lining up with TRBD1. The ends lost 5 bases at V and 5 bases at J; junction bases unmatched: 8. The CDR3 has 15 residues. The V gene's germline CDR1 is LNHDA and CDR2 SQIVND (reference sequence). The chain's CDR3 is CASSAGTGVGTEAFF. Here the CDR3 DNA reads TGTGCCAGTAGTGCCGGGACAGGGGTAGGGACTGAAGCTTTCTTT.

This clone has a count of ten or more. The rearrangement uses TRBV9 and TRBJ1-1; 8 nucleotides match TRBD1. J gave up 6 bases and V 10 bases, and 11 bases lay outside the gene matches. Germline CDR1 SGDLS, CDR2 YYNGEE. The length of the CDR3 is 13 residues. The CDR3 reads CAFEGQGGAEAFF. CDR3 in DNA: TGTGCCTTTGAAGGACAGGGAGGGGCTGAAGCTTTCTTT.

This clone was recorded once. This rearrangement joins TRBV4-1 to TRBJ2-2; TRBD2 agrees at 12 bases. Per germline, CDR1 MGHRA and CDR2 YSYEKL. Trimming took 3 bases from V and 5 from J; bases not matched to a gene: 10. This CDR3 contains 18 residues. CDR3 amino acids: CASSQPGLAGAGTGELFF. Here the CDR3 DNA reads TGCGCCAGCAGCCAGCCGGGACTAGCGGGTGCGGGAACCGGGGAGCTGTTTTTT.

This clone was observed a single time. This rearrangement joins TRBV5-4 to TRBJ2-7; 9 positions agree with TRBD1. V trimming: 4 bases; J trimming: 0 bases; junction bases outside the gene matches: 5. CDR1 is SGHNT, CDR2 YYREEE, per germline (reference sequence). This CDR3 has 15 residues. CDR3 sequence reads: CASSIGQGSSYEQYF. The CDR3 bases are TGTGCCAGCAGCATAGGACAGGGGAGCTCCTACGAGCAGTACTTC.

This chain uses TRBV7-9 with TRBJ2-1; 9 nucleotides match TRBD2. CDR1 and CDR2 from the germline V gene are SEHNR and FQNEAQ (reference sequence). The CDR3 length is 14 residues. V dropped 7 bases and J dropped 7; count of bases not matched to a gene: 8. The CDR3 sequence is CASKAAGGLNEQFF. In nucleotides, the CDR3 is TGTGCCAGCAAAGCAGCGGGAGGCTTGAATGAGCAGTTCTTC. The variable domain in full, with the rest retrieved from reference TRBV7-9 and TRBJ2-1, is DTGVSQNPRHKITKRGQNVTFRCDPISEHNRLYWYRQTLGQGPEFLTYFQNEAQLEKSRLLSDRFSAERPKGSFSTLEIQRTEQGDSAMYLCASKAAGGLNEQFFGPGTRLTVL.